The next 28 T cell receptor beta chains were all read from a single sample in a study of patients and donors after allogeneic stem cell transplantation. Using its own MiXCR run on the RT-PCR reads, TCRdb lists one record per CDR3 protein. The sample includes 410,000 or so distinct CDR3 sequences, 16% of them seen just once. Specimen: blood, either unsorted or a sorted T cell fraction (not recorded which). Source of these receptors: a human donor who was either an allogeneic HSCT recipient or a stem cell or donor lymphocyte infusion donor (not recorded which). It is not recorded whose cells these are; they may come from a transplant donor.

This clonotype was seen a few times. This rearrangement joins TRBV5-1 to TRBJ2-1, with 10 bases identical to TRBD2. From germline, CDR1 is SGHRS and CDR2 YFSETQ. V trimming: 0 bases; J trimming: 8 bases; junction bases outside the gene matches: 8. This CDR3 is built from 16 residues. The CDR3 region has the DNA TGCGCCAGCAGCTTGGATACTAGCGGGGCGGGGGATGAGCAGTTCTTC. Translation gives CASSLDTSGAGDEQFF.

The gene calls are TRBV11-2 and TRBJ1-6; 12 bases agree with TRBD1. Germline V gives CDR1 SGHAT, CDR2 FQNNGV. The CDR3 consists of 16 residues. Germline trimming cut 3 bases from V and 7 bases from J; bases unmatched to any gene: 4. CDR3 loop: CASSLGQGAWNSPLHF. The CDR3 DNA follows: TGTGCCAGCAGCTTGGGACAGGGGGCCTGGAATTCACCCCTCCACTTT.

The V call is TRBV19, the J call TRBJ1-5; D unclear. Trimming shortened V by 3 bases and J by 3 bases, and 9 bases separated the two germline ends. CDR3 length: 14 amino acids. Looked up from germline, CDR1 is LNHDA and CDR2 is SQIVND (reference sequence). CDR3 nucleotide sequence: TGTGCCAGTAGTATGGAGGGAAACAATCAGCCCCAGCATTTT. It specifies CASSMEGNNQPQHF.

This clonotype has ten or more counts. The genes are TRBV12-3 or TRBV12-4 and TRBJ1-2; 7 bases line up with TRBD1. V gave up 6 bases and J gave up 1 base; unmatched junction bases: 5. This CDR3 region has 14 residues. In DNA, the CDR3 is TGTGCCAGCAGCCGGACAGGAGTTAACTATGGCTACACCTTC. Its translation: CASSRTGVNYGYTF.

The CDR3 reads CASSFPPWRSSGNTIYF. The CDR3 DNA sequence: TGTGCCAGCAGTTTTCCTCCTTGGAGGAGCTCTGGAAACACCATATATTTT. The chain links TRBV12-3 or TRBV12-4 to TRBJ1-3; no reliable D call. V gave up 3 bases and J gave up 0 bases, with 15 bases separating them. This CDR3 has 17 amino acids.

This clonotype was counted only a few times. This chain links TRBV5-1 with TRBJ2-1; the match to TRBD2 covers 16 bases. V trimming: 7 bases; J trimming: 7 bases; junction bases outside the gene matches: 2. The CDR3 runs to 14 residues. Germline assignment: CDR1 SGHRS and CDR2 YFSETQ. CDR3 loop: CASGTSGRGNEQFF. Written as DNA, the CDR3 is TGCGCCAGCGGGACTAGCGGGAGGGGAAATGAGCAGTTCTTC. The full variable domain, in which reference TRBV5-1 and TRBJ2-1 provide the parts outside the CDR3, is KAGVTQTPRYLIKTRGQQVTLSCSPISGHRSVSWYQQTPGQGLQFLFEYFSETQRNKGNFPGRFSGRQFSNSRSEMNVSTLELGDSALYLCASGTSGRGNEQFFGPGTRLTVL.

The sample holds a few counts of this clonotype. The CDR3: CASSYSWTSNEQFF. The CDR3 nucleotides are TGTGCCAGCAGTTACTCCTGGACTTCGAATGAGCAGTTCTTC. This chain connects TRBV6-5 to TRBJ2-1; maybe TRBD2 (5 bases). Germline CDR1 reads MNHEY; CDR2 reads SVGAGI. V was trimmed by 0 bases and J by 7 bases, leaving 10 bases between them. The CDR3 is 14 residues long.

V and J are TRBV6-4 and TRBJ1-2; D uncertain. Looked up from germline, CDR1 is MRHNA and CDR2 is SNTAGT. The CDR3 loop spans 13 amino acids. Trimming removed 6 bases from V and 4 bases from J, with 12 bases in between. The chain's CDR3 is CASRERRVYGYTF. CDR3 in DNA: TGTGCCAGCAGAGAAAGAAGGGTCTATGGCTACACCTTC.

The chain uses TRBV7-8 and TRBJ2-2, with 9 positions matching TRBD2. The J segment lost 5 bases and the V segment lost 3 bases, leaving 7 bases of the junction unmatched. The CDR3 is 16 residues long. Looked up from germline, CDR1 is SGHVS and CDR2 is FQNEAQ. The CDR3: CASSFPAGGDTGELFF. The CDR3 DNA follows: TGTGCCAGCAGCTTTCCAGCGGGGGGCGATACCGGGGAGCTGTTTTTT.

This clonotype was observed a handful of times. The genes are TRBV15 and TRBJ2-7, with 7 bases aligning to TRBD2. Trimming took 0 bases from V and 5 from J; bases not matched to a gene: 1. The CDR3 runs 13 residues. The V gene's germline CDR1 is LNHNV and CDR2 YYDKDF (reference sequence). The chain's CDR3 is CATSRDSGHEQYF. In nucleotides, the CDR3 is TGTGCCACCAGCAGAGATAGCGGGCACGAGCAGTACTTC. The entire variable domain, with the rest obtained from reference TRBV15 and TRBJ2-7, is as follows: DAMVIQNPRYQVTQFGKPVTLSCSQTLNHNVMYWYQQKSSQAPKLLFHYYDKDFNNEADTPDNFQSRRPNTSFCFLDIRSPGLGDTAMYLCATSRDSGHEQYFGPGTRLTVT.

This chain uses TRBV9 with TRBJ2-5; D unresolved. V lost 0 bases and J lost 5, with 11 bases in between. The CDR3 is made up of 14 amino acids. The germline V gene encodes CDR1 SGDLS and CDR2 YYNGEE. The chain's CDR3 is CASSVAGREETQYF. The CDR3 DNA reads TGTGCCAGCAGCGTAGCGGGCCGTGAGGAGACCCAGTACTTC.

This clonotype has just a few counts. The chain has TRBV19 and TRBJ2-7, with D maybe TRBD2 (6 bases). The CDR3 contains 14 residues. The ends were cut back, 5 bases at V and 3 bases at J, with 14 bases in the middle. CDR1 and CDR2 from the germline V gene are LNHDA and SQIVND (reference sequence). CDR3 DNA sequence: TGTGCCAGTAGTGCCGGTGGAGGGGTCTACGAGCAGTACTTC. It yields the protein CASSAGGGVYEQYF.

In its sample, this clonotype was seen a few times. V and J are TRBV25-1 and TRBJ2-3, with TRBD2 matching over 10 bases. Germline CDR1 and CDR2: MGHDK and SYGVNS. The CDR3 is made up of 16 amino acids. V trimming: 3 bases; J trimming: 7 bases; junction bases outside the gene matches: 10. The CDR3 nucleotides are TGTGCCAGCAGTGAGTCCCTTAGCGGGGGGCGCAATACGCAGTATTTT. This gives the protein CASSESLSGGRNTQYF. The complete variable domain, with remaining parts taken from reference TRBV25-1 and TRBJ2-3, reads EADIYQTPRYLVIGTGKKITLECSQTMGHDKMYWYQQDPGMELHLIHYSYGVNSTEKGDLSSESTVSRIRTEHFPLTLESARPSHTSQYLCASSESLSGGRNTQYFGPGTRLTVL.

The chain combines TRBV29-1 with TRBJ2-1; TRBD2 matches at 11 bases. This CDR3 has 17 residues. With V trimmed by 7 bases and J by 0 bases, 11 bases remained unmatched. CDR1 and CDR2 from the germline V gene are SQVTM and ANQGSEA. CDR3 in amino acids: CSAQGSGRASSYNEQFF. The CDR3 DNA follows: TGCAGCGCCCAGGGTAGCGGGAGGGCAAGCTCCTACAATGAGCAGTTCTTC.

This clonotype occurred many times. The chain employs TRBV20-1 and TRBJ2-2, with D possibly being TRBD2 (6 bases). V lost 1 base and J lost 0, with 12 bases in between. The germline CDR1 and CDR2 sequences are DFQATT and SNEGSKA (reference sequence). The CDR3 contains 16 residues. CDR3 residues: CSARVEGYANTGELFF. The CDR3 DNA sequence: TGCAGTGCTAGAGTGGAGGGTTACGCGAACACCGGGGAGCTGTTTTTT.

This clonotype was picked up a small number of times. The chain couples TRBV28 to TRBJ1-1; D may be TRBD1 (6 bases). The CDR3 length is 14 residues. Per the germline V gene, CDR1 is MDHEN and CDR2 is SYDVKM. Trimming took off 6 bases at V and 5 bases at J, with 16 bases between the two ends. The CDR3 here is CASRKHREWTEAFF. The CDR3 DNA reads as TGTGCCAGCAGGAAACACAGGGAATGGACTGAAGCTTTCTTT.

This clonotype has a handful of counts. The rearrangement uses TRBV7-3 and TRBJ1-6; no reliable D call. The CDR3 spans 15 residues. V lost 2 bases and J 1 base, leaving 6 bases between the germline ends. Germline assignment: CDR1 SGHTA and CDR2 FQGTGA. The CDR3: CASSLGNSYNSPLHF. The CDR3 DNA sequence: TGTGCCAGCAGCTTAGGGAATTCCTATAATTCACCCCTCCACTTT.

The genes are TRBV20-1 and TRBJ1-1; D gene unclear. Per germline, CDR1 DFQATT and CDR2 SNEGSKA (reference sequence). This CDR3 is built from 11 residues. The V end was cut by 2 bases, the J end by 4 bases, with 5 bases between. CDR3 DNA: TGCAGTGCTAGATCCGTCACTGAAGCTTTCTTT. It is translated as CSARSVTEAFF.

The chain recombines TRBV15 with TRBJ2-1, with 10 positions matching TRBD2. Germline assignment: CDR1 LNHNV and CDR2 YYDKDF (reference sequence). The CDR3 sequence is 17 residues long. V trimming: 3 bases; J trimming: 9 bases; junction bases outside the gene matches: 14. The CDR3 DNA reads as TGTGCCACCAGCAGCTACCGATCAGCGGGAGGGCATGGTGAGCAGTTCTTC. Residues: CATSSYRSAGGHGEQFF.

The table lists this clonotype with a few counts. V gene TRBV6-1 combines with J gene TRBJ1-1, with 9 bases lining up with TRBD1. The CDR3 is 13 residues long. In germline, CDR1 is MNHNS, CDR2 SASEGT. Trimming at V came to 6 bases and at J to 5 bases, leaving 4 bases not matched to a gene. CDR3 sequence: CASRPGQGTEAFF. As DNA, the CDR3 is TGTGCCAGCAGACCCGGACAGGGGACTGAAGCTTTCTTT.

DNA for the CDR3: TGCGCCAGCAGCCAACGGCAGGGTAGGAACACCGGGGAGCTGTTTTTT. This encodes CASSQRQGRNTGELFF. This sequence joins TRBV4-1 and TRBJ2-2; perhaps TRBD1 as D (5 bases). V lost 2 bases and J 1 base, leaving 11 bases between the germline ends. This CDR3 is built from 16 residues. Germline V gives CDR1 MGHRA, CDR2 YSYEKL.

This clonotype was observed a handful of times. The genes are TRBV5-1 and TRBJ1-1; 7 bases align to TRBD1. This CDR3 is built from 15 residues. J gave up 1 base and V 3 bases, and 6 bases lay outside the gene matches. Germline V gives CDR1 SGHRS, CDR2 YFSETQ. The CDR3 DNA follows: TGCGCCAGCAGCTCATCAGGGGGAAGGAACACTGAAGCTTTCTTT. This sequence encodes CASSSSGGRNTEAFF.

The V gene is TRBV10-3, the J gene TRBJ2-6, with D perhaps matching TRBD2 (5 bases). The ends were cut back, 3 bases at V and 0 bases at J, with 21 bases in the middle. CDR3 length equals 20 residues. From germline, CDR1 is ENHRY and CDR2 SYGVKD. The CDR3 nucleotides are TGTGCCATCAGTGAACCTGAGCGGCCCAGCCGGACCTCTGGGGCCAACGTCCTGACTTTC. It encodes CAISEPERPSRTSGANVLTF.

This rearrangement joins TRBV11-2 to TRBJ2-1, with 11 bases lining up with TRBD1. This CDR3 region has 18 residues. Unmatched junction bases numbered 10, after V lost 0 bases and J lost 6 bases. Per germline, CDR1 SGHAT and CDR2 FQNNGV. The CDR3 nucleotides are TGTGCCAGCAGCTTAGACAGCACCGGGACAGGGGGTCGCAATGAGCAGTTCTTC. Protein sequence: CASSLDSTGTGGRNEQFF.

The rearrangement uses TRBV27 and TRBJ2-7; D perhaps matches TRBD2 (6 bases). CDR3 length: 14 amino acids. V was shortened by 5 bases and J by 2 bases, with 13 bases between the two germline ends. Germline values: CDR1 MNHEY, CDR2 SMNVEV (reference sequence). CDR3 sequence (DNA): TGTGCCAGCAGTACGGGGGACCTAGCCTACGAGCAGTACTTC. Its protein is CASSTGDLAYEQYF.

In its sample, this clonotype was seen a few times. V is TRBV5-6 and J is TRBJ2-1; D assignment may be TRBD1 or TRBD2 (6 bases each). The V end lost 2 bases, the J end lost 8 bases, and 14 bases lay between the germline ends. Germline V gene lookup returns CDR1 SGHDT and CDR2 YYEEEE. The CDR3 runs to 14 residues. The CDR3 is CASSFHGGGDEQFF. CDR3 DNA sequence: TGTGCCAGCAGCTTCCACGGGGGCGGCGATGAGCAGTTCTTC.

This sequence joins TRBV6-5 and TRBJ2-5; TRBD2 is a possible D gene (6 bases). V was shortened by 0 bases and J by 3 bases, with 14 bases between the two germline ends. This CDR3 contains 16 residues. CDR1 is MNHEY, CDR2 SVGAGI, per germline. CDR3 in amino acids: CASSYSLIGGEETQYF. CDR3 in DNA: TGTGCCAGCAGTTACTCCCTAATAGGCGGGGAAGAGACCCAGTACTTC.

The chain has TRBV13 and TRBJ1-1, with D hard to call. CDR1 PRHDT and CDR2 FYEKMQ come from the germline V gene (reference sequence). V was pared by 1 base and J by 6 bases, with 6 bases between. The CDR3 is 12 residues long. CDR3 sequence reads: CASSLDVPEAFF. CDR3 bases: TGTGCCAGCAGCTTAGACGTGCCTGAAGCTTTCTTT.